This T cell receptor (beta chain) comes out of a study of cytomegalovirus exposure and HLA in healthy donors. Study-level results: TCR sequences were mostly rare, though some public TCRs occurred in many donors. A further, later analysis showed that HLA-associated TCR beta chains (compared with equally common others) were more clonally expanded. In a later analysis, most CMV-associated TCR beta chains appeared HLA-restricted.

Researchers ran the PCR with 60 Vbeta and 13 Jbeta primers. Generated by immunoSEQ multiplex PCR, the TCRdb table keeps only in-frame clones and is missing some. Here the sample table reports 130,000 or so clones. Germline V gene sequence: CDR1 KGHSH, CDR2 LQKENI. CDR3 size: 14 residues. V gave up 3 bases and J gave up 1 base, with 7 bases separating them. Note on this clone: The antigen is not known.

The clonotype comes from a woman aged 35 to 49 in good health and CMV-seronegative. V usage is TRBV18 and J usage is TRBJ1-3; D is uncertain. The sequenced sample consisted of PBMCs. The CDR3 DNA follows: TGTGCCAGCTCACCGCAGGAATCTGGAAACACCATATATTTT. This sequence encodes CASSPQESGNTIYF. Full variable domain (missing parts from reference TRBV18 and TRBJ1-3): NAGVMQNPRHLVRRRGQEARLRCSPMKGHSHVYWYRQLPEEGLKFMVYLQKENIIDESGMPKERFSAEFPKEGPSILRIQQVVRGDSAAYFCASSPQESGNTIYFGEGSWLTVV.